The T cell receptor (beta chain) under discussion was sequenced for a study of identical twins. TCRdb passed the 5' RACE reads through MiXCR, listing each CDR3 protein once. The repertoire holds hundreds of thousands of distinct CDR3 sequences, with 5.5% to 7% as singletons. Germline V gene data show CDR1 as KGHDR and CDR2 as SFDVKD. This CDR3 is built from 16 residues. V lost 2 bases to trimming and J lost 2 bases; unmatched junction nucleotides: 3. This clonotype appeared a few times. These data were also reused for a study on yellow fever vaccine responses in identical twins.

The sample was memory (CD45RO+) T cells sorted from blood. The TCR sequence derives from a young woman in good health. The chain recombines TRBV24-1 with TRBJ2-1; TRBD1 matches at 9 bases. CDR3: CATSDSGQGTYNEQFF. The CDR3 DNA follows: TGTGCCACCAGTGATTCCGGACAGGGGACCTACAATGAGCAGTTCTTC.